These T cell receptor beta chains were read from a single sample in a study of T-cell reconstitution after alpha-beta-depleted transplantation in children. TCRdb re-called the PCR reads with MiXCR, one entry per CDR3 protein. The table lists 450,000 to 600,000 distinct CDR3 sequences, roughly 13% of them singletons. This specimen consisted of PBMCs, mostly from graft donor cells, obtained 360 days after TCRalphabeta/CD19-depleted stem cell transplant. The receptors stem from a male patient younger than 18 who had a stem cell transplant for acute myeloid leukemia, so the T cells may come from the graft donor. Both conserved end residues are part of each CDR3. The D gene is left open where the match is weak. Not all rows give a size; the values are once, few, many and, for expanded clones, a class.

d_gene: -; abundance: many; v_gene: TRBV20-1; j_gene: TRBJ2-1; CDR3nt: TGCAGTGCTAGACGCCGGGGAAGGGGAGCCTACAATGAGCAGTTCTTC; CDR3aa: CSARRRGRGAYNEQFF
d_gene: -; abundance: many; v_gene: TRBV7-2; j_gene: TRBJ2-5; CDR3nt: TGTGCCAGCAGCTCGGGGGGACAGCCCCAAGAGACCCAGTACTTC; CDR3aa: CASSSGGQPQETQYF
d_gene: -; abundance: -; v_gene: TRBV14; j_gene: TRBJ2-5; CDR3nt: TGTGCCAGCAGCCCTGGTCTCAGGGGCGGAGAGACCCAGTACTTC; CDR3aa: CASSPGLRGGETQYF
d_gene: TRBD1; abundance: once; v_gene: TRBV10-1; j_gene: TRBJ2-5; CDR3nt: TGCGCCAGCAGTGAGTCGATCCAGGGGGTAGAGACCCAGTACTTC; CDR3aa: CASSESIQGVETQYF
d_gene: -; abundance: few; v_gene: TRBV20-1; j_gene: TRBJ2-7; CDR3nt: TGCAGTGCTCGGGACCACGAGCAGTACTTC; CDR3aa: CSARDHEQYF
d_gene: -; abundance: many; v_gene: TRBV20-1; j_gene: TRBJ1-4; CDR3nt: TGCAGTGTTTCAGGTCTGCATAATGAAAAACTGTTTTTT; CDR3aa: CSVSGLHNEKLFF
d_gene: TRBD1; abundance: -; v_gene: TRBV9; j_gene: TRBJ2-1; CDR3nt: TGTGCCAGCAGCCCGGGACAGGGGCCTAGGGATGAGCAGTTCTTC; CDR3aa: CASSPGQGPRDEQFF
d_gene: -; abundance: -; v_gene: TRBV29-1; j_gene: TRBJ2-2; CDR3nt: TGCAGCGTTGAAGTTGGCCTCACCGGGGAGCTGTTTTTT; CDR3aa: CSVEVGLTGELFF
d_gene: -; abundance: -; v_gene: TRBV7-3; j_gene: TRBJ1-1; CDR3nt: TGTGCCAGCAGCTCAAAAGGGACGCGGGGGAACACTGAAGCTTTCTTT; CDR3aa: CASSSKGTRGNTEAFF
d_gene: -; abundance: few; v_gene: TRBV7-8; j_gene: TRBJ2-4; CDR3nt: TGTGCCAGCACCTCCCCCTGGCTAGCCAAAAACATTCAGTACTTC; CDR3aa: CASTSPWLAKNIQYF
d_gene: TRBD2; abundance: few; v_gene: TRBV4-3; j_gene: TRBJ2-1; CDR3nt: TGCGCCAGCAGCCAGCGGACTAGCGGGGCGAAAGACAATGAGCAGTTCTTC; CDR3aa: CASSQRTSGAKDNEQFF
d_gene: TRBD1; abundance: -; v_gene: TRBV20-1; j_gene: TRBJ2-1; CDR3nt: TGCAGTGCTAGAGATCAGGGGACAGGGAACCATGAGCAGTTCTTC; CDR3aa: CSARDQGTGNHEQFF
d_gene: -; abundance: many; v_gene: TRBV12-3/TRBV12-4; j_gene: TRBJ2-1; CDR3nt: TGTGCCAGCAGACTCGGGACTCGCGCAGGCAATGAGCAGTTCTTC; CDR3aa: CASRLGTRAGNEQFF
d_gene: -; abundance: few; v_gene: TRBV20-1; j_gene: TRBJ2-1; CDR3nt: TGCAGTGCTACGACTGTAGATGAGCAGTTCTTC; CDR3aa: CSATTVDEQFF
d_gene: -; abundance: many; v_gene: TRBV12-3/TRBV12-4; j_gene: TRBJ2-3; CDR3nt: TGTGCCAGCAGGGGTCCAGGGGCAGGGGAAATAGATACGCAGTATTTT; CDR3aa: CASRGPGAGEIDTQYF
d_gene: -; abundance: -; v_gene: TRBV18; j_gene: TRBJ2-2; CDR3nt: TGTGCCAGCTCACCACAGGGAGGGGGCCTGAACACCGGGGAGCTGTTTTTT; CDR3aa: CASSPQGGGLNTGELFF
d_gene: TRBD1; abundance: -; v_gene: TRBV24-1; j_gene: TRBJ2-5; CDR3nt: TGTGCCACCACTGGACAGGGTGAGGAGACCCAGTACTTC; CDR3aa: CATTGQGEETQYF
d_gene: TRBD2; abundance: once; v_gene: TRBV30; j_gene: TRBJ2-7; CDR3nt: TGTGCCTGGACCCGGGGCTTAGCGGGCGAGCAGTACTTC; CDR3aa: CAWTRGLAGEQYF
d_gene: -; abundance: -; v_gene: TRBV7-9; j_gene: TRBJ1-2; CDR3nt: TGTGCCAGCAGCTCCGGGACGGAACTCTACACCTTC; CDR3aa: CASSSGTELYTF
d_gene: TRBD2; abundance: -; v_gene: TRBV6-2/TRBV6-3; j_gene: TRBJ2-1; CDR3nt: TGTGCCAGCAGTCAGCAGCGGGACCCCAATGAGCAGTTCTTC; CDR3aa: CASSQQRDPNEQFF
d_gene: TRBD1; abundance: -; v_gene: TRBV2; j_gene: TRBJ1-5; CDR3nt: TGTGCCAGCAGTCCCGGGACAGGAATCTATAGCAATCAGCCCCAGCATTTT; CDR3aa: CASSPGTGIYSNQPQHF
d_gene: TRBD2; abundance: -; v_gene: TRBV20-1; j_gene: TRBJ2-2; CDR3nt: TGCAGTGCTAGAGGGGTAGCGGGAAACACCGGGGAGCTGTTTTTT; CDR3aa: CSARGVAGNTGELFF
d_gene: -; abundance: -; v_gene: TRBV19; j_gene: TRBJ2-5; CDR3nt: TGTGCCAGTAGTATATTCCGCGGGACAGAACAAGAGACCCAGTACTTC; CDR3aa: CASSIFRGTEQETQYF
d_gene: TRBD2; abundance: few; v_gene: TRBV24-1; j_gene: TRBJ2-1; CDR3nt: TGTGCCACCAGTGATTCACTAGCGGGAGGGGTCGGCAATGAGCAGTTCTTC; CDR3aa: CATSDSLAGGVGNEQFF
d_gene: -; abundance: many; v_gene: TRBV5-1; j_gene: TRBJ2-7; CDR3nt: TGCGCCAGCAGCTTGGCGTCCCAGTCCTACGAGCAGTACTTC; CDR3aa: CASSLASQSYEQYF
d_gene: TRBD2; abundance: few; v_gene: TRBV4-3; j_gene: TRBJ2-1; CDR3nt: TGCGCCAGCAGCGAATCACGCGGGAGGGCCCTCTACAATGAGCAGTTCTTC; CDR3aa: CASSESRGRALYNEQFF
d_gene: TRBD1; abundance: -; v_gene: TRBV25-1; j_gene: TRBJ2-2; CDR3nt: TGTGCCAGCAGCGACACAGGGGGTAACACCGGGGAGCTGTTTTTT; CDR3aa: CASSDTGGNTGELFF
d_gene: -; abundance: many; v_gene: TRBV20-1; j_gene: TRBJ2-1; CDR3nt: TGCAGTGCTAGAGAGGGGGCCCCGGGACGACTAAGCTCCTACAATGAGCAGTTCTTC; CDR3aa: CSAREGAPGRLSSYNEQFF
d_gene: -; abundance: -; v_gene: TRBV12-3/TRBV12-4; j_gene: TRBJ2-5; CDR3nt: TGTGCCAGCAGCTGGAACTATCAAGAGACCCAGTACTTC; CDR3aa: CASSWNYQETQYF
d_gene: TRBD1; abundance: -; v_gene: TRBV29-1; j_gene: TRBJ2-7; CDR3nt: TGCAGCGTTGAACCACTGGACAGGGTTCCCTACGAGCAGTACTTC; CDR3aa: CSVEPLDRVPYEQYF
d_gene: TRBD2; abundance: -; v_gene: TRBV11-2; j_gene: TRBJ2-4; CDR3nt: TGTGCCAGCAGCTCCCGCGGGAGCTATTGGAAAAACATTCAGTACTTC; CDR3aa: CASSSRGSYWKNIQYF
d_gene: -; abundance: many; v_gene: TRBV29-1; j_gene: TRBJ2-2; CDR3nt: TGCAGCGCCCTAACGGCTTGGGGGTCGGGAACCGGGGAGCTGTTTTTT; CDR3aa: CSALTAWGSGTGELFF
d_gene: -; abundance: many; v_gene: TRBV4-2; j_gene: TRBJ2-3; CDR3nt: TGTGCCAGCAGCCAAGAATTTTGGGGGAGAAATACGCAGTATTTT; CDR3aa: CASSQEFWGRNTQYF
d_gene: -; abundance: many; v_gene: TRBV4-3; j_gene: TRBJ2-7; CDR3nt: TGCGCCAGCAGCCAAGATGCAAAGAGCGAGCAGTACTTC; CDR3aa: CASSQDAKSEQYF
d_gene: -; abundance: few; v_gene: TRBV5-1; j_gene: TRBJ2-5; CDR3nt: TGCGCCAGCAGCTGGGGGGGCGAGCCCGAAGAGACCCAGTACTTC; CDR3aa: CASSWGGEPEETQYF
d_gene: -; abundance: -; v_gene: TRBV9; j_gene: TRBJ2-5; CDR3nt: TGTGCCAGCAGCGGTGCTTCGCTCCAAGAGACCCAGTACTTC; CDR3aa: CASSGASLQETQYF
d_gene: -; abundance: -; v_gene: TRBV29-1; j_gene: TRBJ2-7; CDR3nt: TGCAGCGTTCCAGGAGGCGTATCCTACGAGCAGTACTTC; CDR3aa: CSVPGGVSYEQYF
d_gene: TRBD2; abundance: -; v_gene: TRBV20-1; j_gene: TRBJ2-3; CDR3nt: TGCAGTGCTAGAGATGGGCGGGAGGGCTTGTCGCAGTATTTT; CDR3aa: CSARDGREGLSQYF
d_gene: TRBD2; abundance: few; v_gene: TRBV7-2; j_gene: TRBJ2-3; CDR3nt: TGTGCCAGCAGCTTAGACCTAGCGGGGTGGGCAGATACGCAGTATTTT; CDR3aa: CASSLDLAGWADTQYF
d_gene: -; abundance: -; v_gene: TRBV11-2; j_gene: TRBJ1-3; CDR3nt: TGTGCCAGCAGCCTTGTAACCTCTGGAAACACCATATATTTT; CDR3aa: CASSLVTSGNTIYF
d_gene: -; abundance: many; v_gene: TRBV3-1; j_gene: TRBJ2-7; CDR3nt: TGTGCCAGCAGCCAAGAACAGGCGTCCTACGAGCAGTACTTC; CDR3aa: CASSQEQASYEQYF
d_gene: -; abundance: few; v_gene: TRBV12-3/TRBV12-4; j_gene: TRBJ2-4; CDR3nt: TGTGCCAGCAGCTCGGGACCCGCGGCCAAAAACATTCAGTACTTC; CDR3aa: CASSSGPAAKNIQYF
d_gene: -; abundance: -; v_gene: TRBV7-6; j_gene: TRBJ2-3; CDR3nt: TGTGCCAGCAGCTTAGAACTAGCAGAGAATACGCAGTATTTT; CDR3aa: CASSLELAENTQYF
d_gene: TRBD2; abundance: few; v_gene: TRBV30; j_gene: TRBJ2-3; CDR3nt: TGTGCCTGGACCAAAAGACTAGCGGTACTACTAAGCACAGATACGCAGTATTTT; CDR3aa: CAWTKRLAVLLSTDTQYF
d_gene: TRBD2; abundance: few; v_gene: TRBV12-3/TRBV12-4; j_gene: TRBJ2-2; CDR3nt: TGTGCCAGCAGTTTGGGACTAGCGGGAGGGTTCACCGGGGAGCTGTTTTTT; CDR3aa: CASSLGLAGGFTGELFF
d_gene: TRBD1; abundance: many; v_gene: TRBV29-1; j_gene: TRBJ2-7; CDR3nt: TGCAGCGTTGAATCGGACAGGGATACCTACGAGCAGTACTTC; CDR3aa: CSVESDRDTYEQYF
d_gene: -; abundance: -; v_gene: TRBV20-1; j_gene: TRBJ2-1; CDR3nt: TGCAGTGCTCAGGATAAGTGGAGGGCCAATGAGCAGTTCTTC; CDR3aa: CSAQDKWRANEQFF
d_gene: -; abundance: few; v_gene: TRBV3-1; j_gene: TRBJ2-7; CDR3nt: TGTGCCAGCAGCCAGACAGGACAACCCTCCTACGAGCAGTACTTC; CDR3aa: CASSQTGQPSYEQYF
d_gene: TRBD2; abundance: -; v_gene: TRBV18; j_gene: TRBJ2-7; CDR3nt: TGTGCCAGCTCCATGACTAGCGGTACGCTCTACGAGCAGTACTTC; CDR3aa: CASSMTSGTLYEQYF
d_gene: TRBD1; abundance: few; v_gene: TRBV4-2; j_gene: TRBJ2-7; CDR3nt: TGTGCCAGCAGCCAAGATCCGCCGGGACAGGGCTTCTCCTACGAGCAGTACTTC; CDR3aa: CASSQDPPGQGFSYEQYF
d_gene: TRBD2; abundance: few; v_gene: TRBV6-5; j_gene: TRBJ2-1; CDR3nt: TGTGCCAGCAGTTACACTGGACTAGCGCATAACAATGAGCAGTTCTTC; CDR3aa: CASSYTGLAHNNEQFF
d_gene: TRBD1; abundance: -; v_gene: TRBV7-3; j_gene: TRBJ2-2; CDR3nt: TGTGCCAGCAGCTACGACAGGGGCGGGGAGCTGTTTTTT; CDR3aa: CASSYDRGGELFF
d_gene: TRBD1; abundance: -; v_gene: TRBV19; j_gene: TRBJ1-2; CDR3nt: TGTGCCAGTAGTCCTTACTACATCGTTCCTCCAGGGGGCGAGGTCCATGGCTACACCTTC; CDR3aa: CASSPYYIVPPGGEVHGYTF